One sample yielded the 26 T cell receptor beta chains listed below, sequenced in a study of blood T cell repertoires in COVID-19. Clones were read by immunoSEQ multiplex PCR, and TCRdb kept only the in-frame ones, dropping some. The sample consists of about 150,000 clones, roughly 84% of them appearing once. Sequencing was performed on peripheral blood. The receptors originated from a man aged 55 to 69 with COVID-19, enrolled during active disease.

V gene TRBV10-2 combines with J gene TRBJ1-2; TRBD1 agrees at 7 bases. V shed 6 bases and J 8 bases; nucleotides not matched to a gene: 12. The CDR3 has 14 amino acids. Germline assignment: CDR1 WSHSY and CDR2 SAAADI. The CDR3 reads CASRTTQGDRGYTF. Here the CDR3 DNA reads TGCGCCAGCAGAACAACCCAGGGGGATCGGGGCTACACCTTC.

The chain combines TRBV29-1 with TRBJ1-2, with D hard to call. The V end lost 5 bases, the J end lost 3 bases, and 4 bases lay between the germline ends. This CDR3 has 10 amino acids. CDR1 and CDR2 (germline): SQVTM, ANQGSEA. The CDR3 sequence is CSVQDYGYTF. DNA of the CDR3: TGCAGCGTTCAGGACTATGGCTACACCTTC. The full variable domain, with the rest looked up from reference TRBV29-1 and TRBJ1-2, is SAVISQKPSRDICQRGTSLTIQCQVDSQVTMMFWYRQQPGQSLTLIATANQGSEATYESGFVIDKFPISRPNLTFSTLTVSNMSPEDSSIYLCSVQDYGYTFGSGTRLTVV.

V gene TRBV19 combines with J gene TRBJ2-5; 9 bases fit TRBD2. Germline values: CDR1 LNHDA, CDR2 SQIVND (reference sequence). J was trimmed by 1 base and V by 1 base; bases with no gene match: 4. This CDR3 contains 16 residues. CDR3 sequence: CASSIVAGGPQETQYF. Here the CDR3 DNA reads TGTGCCAGTAGTATAGTTGCGGGGGGGCCCCAAGAGACCCAGTACTTC.

The rearrangement joins TRBV7-9 to TRBJ2-1, with 10 bases that match TRBD1. Per germline, CDR1 SEHNR and CDR2 FQNEAQ (reference sequence). V was pared by 3 bases and J by 5 bases, with 1 base of the junction left unmatched. The CDR3 totals 14 residues. This CDR3 is CASSFGTGDNEQFF. CDR3 DNA sequence: TGTGCCAGCAGCTTTGGGACAGGGGACAATGAGCAGTTCTTC.

This chain joins TRBV7-2 and TRBJ2-5, with 9 nucleotides matching TRBD1. V shed 5 bases, J shed 5 bases, and the junction held 6 bases outside the gene matches. Germline V gives CDR1 SGHTA, CDR2 FQGNSA. This CDR3 has 14 residues. The CDR3 nucleotides are TGTGCCAGCAGCCTACAGGGGGCCAGGGAGACCCAGTACTTC. Protein product: CASSLQGARETQYF. The full variable domain, rest sourced from reference TRBV7-2 and TRBJ2-5, is GAGVSQSPSNKVTEKGKDVELRCDPISGHTALYWYRQSLGQGLEFLIYFQGNSAPDKSGLPSDRFSAERTGGSVSTLTIQRTQQEDSAVYLCASSLQGARETQYFGPGTRLLVL.

The J gene is TRBJ2-5, the V gene TRBV14, with no clear D. The ends were cut back, 4 bases at V and 5 bases at J, with 11 bases in the middle. Germline V gene lookup returns CDR1 SGHDN and CDR2 FVKESK. This CDR3 is built from 13 residues. CDR3 amino acids: CASSLSVVETQYF. DNA for the CDR3: TGTGCCAGCAGCCTTTCGGTGGTGGAGACCCAGTACTTC.

A single count supports this clone. The rearrangement uses TRBV11-2 and TRBJ1-6; D gene uncertain. Germline V gene lookup returns CDR1 SGHAT and CDR2 FQNNGV. The V end was cut by 0 bases, the J end by 6 bases, with 9 bases between. The CDR3 is made up of 15 amino acids. CDR3 DNA sequence: TGTGCCAGCAGCTTAGACGTGGGCAGTAATTCACCCCTCCACTTT. It is translated as CASSLDVGSNSPLHF.

A few counts support this clone. V usage is TRBV11-2 and J usage is TRBJ2-7; TRBD1 is a possible D gene (7 bases). V was shortened by 7 bases and J by 3 bases, with 16 bases between the two germline ends. This CDR3 is built from 14 residues. CDR1 SGHAT and CDR2 FQNNGV come from the germline V gene. The chain's CDR3 is CASKGAGLIYEQYF. DNA for the CDR3: TGTGCCAGCAAGGGGGCGGGACTCATCTACGAGCAGTACTTC.

In this sample, this clone turned up once. The chain has TRBV11-2 and TRBJ2-1; TRBD2 aligns across 8 bases. Germline loops: CDR1 SGHAT, CDR2 FQNNGV. The CDR3 contains 15 residues. The junction had 5 bases not matched to a gene; V was cut back by 7 bases and J by 0 bases. CDR3 sequence reads: CASNARGDSYNEQFF. CDR3 bases: TGTGCCAGCAACGCGCGGGGGGACTCCTACAATGAGCAGTTCTTC.

This chain joins TRBV10-3 and TRBJ2-3; TRBD1 matches at 9 bases. V dropped 6 bases and J dropped 3; count of bases not matched to a gene: 7. Looked up from germline, CDR1 is ENHRY and CDR2 is SYGVKD. This CDR3 contains 15 residues. CDR3: CAIRETGQGTDTQYF. In nucleotides, the CDR3 is TGTGCCATCAGGGAAACGGGACAGGGAACAGATACGCAGTATTTT.

The chain joins TRBV28 to TRBJ1-1; possible D gene TRBD1, 5 bases. Trimming took 7 bases from V and 3 from J, leaving 15 bases between them. CDR1 is MDHEN, CDR2 SYDVKM, per germline. This CDR3 is 14 amino acids long. The DNA of the CDR3 is TGTGCCAGCACCTCCTCCCGGGGGTACACTGAAGCTTTCTTT. Translated: CASTSSRGYTEAFF.

The J gene is TRBJ2-3, the V gene TRBV19, with 8 nucleotides matching TRBD2. V lost 3 bases to trimming and J lost 2 bases; unmatched junction nucleotides: 4. This CDR3 is built from 15 residues. Germline CDR1 LNHDA, CDR2 SQIVND (reference sequence). The CDR3 loop is CASSMMTSATDTQYF. The CDR3 region has the DNA TGTGCCAGTAGTATGATGACTAGCGCCACAGATACGCAGTATTTT. The whole variable domain, filled in from reference TRBV19 and TRBJ2-3, reads DGGITQSPKYLFRKEGQNVTLSCEQNLNHDAMYWYRQDPGQGLRLIYYSQIVNDFQKGDIAEGYSVSREKKESFPLTVTSAQKNPTAFYLCASSMMTSATDTQYFGPGTRLTVL.

The chain has TRBV9 and TRBJ2-2; TRBD2 might be the D (6 bases). The germline V and J ends were trimmed by 4 bases and 3 bases, with 22 bases remaining between them. This CDR3 comprises 18 residues. Germline assignment: CDR1 SGDLS and CDR2 YYNGEE. CDR3 DNA sequence: TGTGCCAGCAGCACCCAAGCGGGCGGGGCCGCTTACACCGGGGAGCTGTTTTTT. Protein: CASSTQAGGAAYTGELFF.

The genes are TRBV7-3 and TRBJ2-5, with 9 bases aligning to TRBD1. J was trimmed by 5 bases and V by 4 bases; bases with no gene match: 11. This CDR3 comprises 16 residues. Germline CDR1 and CDR2: SGHTA and FQGTGA. The CDR3 bases are TGTGCCAGCAGCTCAAGGGGGGACAGGGATAGGGAGACCCAGTACTTC. This encodes CASSSRGDRDRETQYF.

The chain joins TRBV27 to TRBJ1-5; 9 bases agree with TRBD1. With 4 bases clipped from V and 4 bases from J, the junction kept 2 bases outside the gene matches. Germline CDR1 reads MNHEY; CDR2 reads SMNVEV (reference sequence). This CDR3 is 14 amino acids long. As DNA, the CDR3 is TGTGCCAGCAGTTACGGACAGGGGAATCAGCCCCAGCATTTT. This sequence encodes CASSYGQGNQPQHF.

The chain combines TRBV6-2 or TRBV6-3 with TRBJ2-7; tentative D call: TRBD1 (5 bases). The ends were cut back, 4 bases at V and 1 base at J, with 14 bases in the middle. The CDR3 is 15 residues long. The V gene's germline CDR1 is MNHEY and CDR2 SVGEGT. The CDR3, as DNA: TGTGCCAGCAGTTCGGTCCAGGGCTCTTCCTACGAGCAGTACTTC. Translating gives CASSSVQGSSYEQYF.

The chain joins TRBV29-1 to TRBJ1-6; D not resolved. V lost 3 bases to trimming and J lost 7 bases, with 4 bases between them. The CDR3 runs 11 residues. CDR1 and CDR2 (germline): SQVTM, ANQGSEA. DNA for the CDR3: TGCAGCGTTGACGGGAATTCACCCCTCCACTTT. Protein product: CSVDGNSPLHF.

The chain recombines TRBV7-9 with TRBJ1-1, with D possibly TRBD1 on 6 matching bases. The CDR3 contains 15 residues. Looked up from germline, CDR1 is SEHNR and CDR2 is FQNEAQ (reference sequence). Trimming removed 4 bases from V and 5 bases from J, with 17 bases in between. The CDR3: CASSSSSRTETEAFF. For the CDR3, the DNA is TGTGCCAGCAGCTCCTCCTCTCGGACAGAGACTGAAGCTTTCTTT.

The rearrangement joins TRBV19 to TRBJ1-2; TRBD1 matches 8 bases. The germline V gene encodes CDR1 LNHDA and CDR2 SQIVND (reference sequence). The CDR3 spans 16 residues. Trimming cost V 5 bases and J 3 bases; bases outside gene matches: 11. The CDR3 nucleotides are TGTGCCAGTAGTGCTCGGACAGGGAGGGGCTACTATGGCTACACCTTC. It is translated as CASSARTGRGYYGYTF.

This clone was seen only once. The chain recombines TRBV6-2 or TRBV6-3 with TRBJ2-1, with 12 bases lining up with TRBD2. Germline V CDR1 and CDR2: MNHEY, SVGEGT. The CDR3 covers 19 residues. J lost 3 bases, V lost 0 bases, and 9 bases had no gene match. CDR3 sequence: CASSYSMSTSGRIYNEQFF. Written as DNA, the CDR3 is TGTGCCAGCAGTTACTCGATGTCGACTAGCGGGAGAATCTACAATGAGCAGTTCTTC.

The rearrangement joins TRBV11-2 to TRBJ2-3, with D tentatively TRBD2 (6 bases). The CDR3 length is 14 residues. Deletions cut 4 bases from V and 1 base from J, with 9 bases between. The germline gives CDR1 SGHAT, CDR2 FQNNGV. The CDR3 sequence: CASSSWGGTDTQYF. The DNA of the CDR3 is TGTGCCAGCAGCTCCTGGGGGGGCACAGATACGCAGTATTTT.

The chain links TRBV19 to TRBJ1-4; no clear D. This CDR3 has 12 amino acids. Germline CDR1 LNHDA, CDR2 SQIVND (reference sequence). Trimming took off 6 bases at V and 8 bases at J, with 10 bases between the two ends. The CDR3 loop reads CASSDPGEKLFF. Here the CDR3 DNA reads TGTGCCAGTAGCGACCCCGGGGAAAAACTGTTTTTT.

This rearrangement joins TRBV5-1 to TRBJ1-1; no clear D gene. CDR1 SGHRS and CDR2 YFSETQ come from the germline V gene. The CDR3 loop spans 15 amino acids. With 0 bases removed from V and 1 base from J, the gap between germline ends came to 10 bases. The CDR3 loop reads CASSLGGGWNTEAFF. CDR3 sequence (DNA): TGCGCCAGCAGCTTGGGCGGAGGGTGGAACACTGAAGCTTTCTTT.

This clone was observed a handful of times. This sequence joins TRBV15 and TRBJ1-2, with D possibly being TRBD1 (5 bases). The germline V gene has CDR1 LNHNV and CDR2 YYDKDF (reference sequence). Trimming left V 0 bases short and J 7 bases short, with 15 bases between. The CDR3 spans 15 residues. CDR3 nucleotides: TGTGCCACCAGCAGAGATAAAGTCCAGGGCGGTGGCTACACCTTC. Translating gives CATSRDKVQGGGYTF.

V gene TRBV6-5 combines with J gene TRBJ2-5, with 9 nucleotides matching TRBD2. The trim removed 5 bases at V and 4 bases at J, leaving 2 bases unmatched. This CDR3 is 13 amino acids long. Germline CDR1 is MNHEY and CDR2 is SVGAGI. Written as DNA, the CDR3 is TGTGCCAGCAGTCTTAGCGGGGGAGAGACCCAGTACTTC. Protein sequence: CASSLSGGETQYF.

This rearrangement joins TRBV11-3 to TRBJ1-1; tentative D call: TRBD1 (6 bases). Trimming took 5 bases from V and 7 from J, leaving 20 bases between them. CDR1 is SGHNT, CDR2 YENEEA, per germline. The CDR3 is 15 residues long. In nucleotides, the CDR3 is TGTGCCAGCAGCGCGGGGGAGAGGGGGGCGATTGAAGCTTTCTTT. This translates into CASSAGERGAIEAFF.